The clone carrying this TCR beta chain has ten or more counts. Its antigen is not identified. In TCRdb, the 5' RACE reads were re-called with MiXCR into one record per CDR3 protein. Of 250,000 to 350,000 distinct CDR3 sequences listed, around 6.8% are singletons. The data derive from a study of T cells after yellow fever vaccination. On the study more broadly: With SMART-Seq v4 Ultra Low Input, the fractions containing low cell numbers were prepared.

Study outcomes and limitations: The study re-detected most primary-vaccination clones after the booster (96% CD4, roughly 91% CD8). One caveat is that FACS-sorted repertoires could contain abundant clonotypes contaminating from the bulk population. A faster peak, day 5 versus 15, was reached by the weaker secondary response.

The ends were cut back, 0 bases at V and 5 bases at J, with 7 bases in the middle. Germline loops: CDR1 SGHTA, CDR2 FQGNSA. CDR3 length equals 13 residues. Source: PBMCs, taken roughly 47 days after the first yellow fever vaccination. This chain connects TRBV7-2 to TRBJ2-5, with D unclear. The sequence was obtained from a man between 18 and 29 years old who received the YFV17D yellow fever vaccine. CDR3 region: CASSLARRETQYF. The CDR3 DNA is TGTGCCAGCAGCTTAGCCAGGCGGGAGACCCAGTACTTC.